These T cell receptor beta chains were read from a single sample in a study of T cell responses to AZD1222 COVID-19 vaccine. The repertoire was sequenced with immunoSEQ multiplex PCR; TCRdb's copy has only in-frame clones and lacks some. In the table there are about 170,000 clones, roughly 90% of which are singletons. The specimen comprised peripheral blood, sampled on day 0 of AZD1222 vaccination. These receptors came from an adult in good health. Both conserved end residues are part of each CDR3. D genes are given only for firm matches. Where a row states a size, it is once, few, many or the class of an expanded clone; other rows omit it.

CDR3 protein: CATSDQWTAEQFF
J gene: TRBJ2-1
D gene: .
clone size: .
V gene: TRBV24-1

CDR3 protein: CASSFNRLRGSGNTIYF
J gene: TRBJ1-3
D gene: .
clone size: once
V gene: TRBV11-2

CDR3 protein: CASKRGRNTEAFF
J gene: TRBJ1-1
D gene: .
clone size: .
V gene: TRBV7-3

CDR3 protein: CAISGTGTGGGEQFF
J gene: TRBJ2-1
D gene: TRBD1
clone size: .
V gene: TRBV10-3

CDR3 protein: CASRIGGQPQHF
J gene: TRBJ1-5
D gene: .
clone size: .
V gene: TRBV6-6

CDR3 protein: CASSLGLKSGNTIYF
J gene: TRBJ1-3
D gene: .
clone size: .
V gene: TRBV18

CDR3 protein: CAWSVGRGTQYF
J gene: TRBJ2-5
D gene: .
clone size: once
V gene: TRBV30

CDR3 protein: CASSGRVPYEQYF
J gene: TRBJ2-7
D gene: .
clone size: .
V gene: TRBV2

CDR3 protein: CASRREGSGNTIYF
J gene: TRBJ1-3
D gene: .
clone size: .
V gene: TRBV4-3

CDR3 protein: CASSLAGGRDYGYTF
J gene: TRBJ1-2
D gene: .
clone size: .
V gene: TRBV7-2

CDR3 protein: CASSQVDAGNEQFF
J gene: TRBJ2-1
D gene: .
clone size: .
V gene: TRBV4-1

CDR3 protein: CAWSDDRIYGYTF
J gene: TRBJ1-2
D gene: .
clone size: .
V gene: TRBV30

CDR3 protein: CASSETDSNQPQHF
J gene: TRBJ1-5
D gene: .
clone size: .
V gene: TRBV6-1

CDR3 protein: CASSIGGSYNSPLHF
J gene: TRBJ1-6
D gene: .
clone size: .
V gene: TRBV19

CDR3 protein: CASSHPGQLNTGELFF
J gene: TRBJ2-2
D gene: .
clone size: once
V gene: TRBV7-9

CDR3 protein: CASSLAYSQAETQYF
J gene: TRBJ2-5
D gene: .
clone size: .
V gene: TRBV7-6

CDR3 protein: CASTSLGLAGLEQFF
J gene: TRBJ2-1
D gene: TRBD2
clone size: .
V gene: TRBV27

CDR3 protein: CASSPQTGGGTEAFF
J gene: TRBJ1-1
D gene: TRBD1
clone size: .
V gene: TRBV7-6

CDR3 protein: CASSYSGRGSYGYTF
J gene: TRBJ1-2
D gene: .
clone size: .
V gene: TRBV6-5

CDR3 protein: CASSENSGISYEQYF
J gene: TRBJ2-7
D gene: TRBD2
clone size: once
V gene: TRBV6-1

CDR3 protein: CASSFRVGELFF
J gene: TRBJ2-2
D gene: .
clone size: .
V gene: TRBV5-1

CDR3 protein: CASSVRGSNSPLHF
J gene: TRBJ1-6
D gene: .
clone size: .
V gene: TRBV2

CDR3 protein: CASSPNREKLFF
J gene: TRBJ1-4
D gene: .
clone size: .
V gene: TRBV18

CDR3 protein: CASSPEYRVQETQYF
J gene: TRBJ2-5
D gene: .
clone size: .
V gene: TRBV18

CDR3 protein: CASSPSGAGGREQYF
J gene: TRBJ2-7
D gene: TRBD2
clone size: .
V gene: TRBV5-1

CDR3 protein: CASSRQGVPTHEQYF
J gene: TRBJ2-7
D gene: TRBD1
clone size: .
V gene: TRBV5-4

CDR3 protein: CASSVGDYNEQFF
J gene: TRBJ2-1
D gene: .
clone size: .
V gene: TRBV9